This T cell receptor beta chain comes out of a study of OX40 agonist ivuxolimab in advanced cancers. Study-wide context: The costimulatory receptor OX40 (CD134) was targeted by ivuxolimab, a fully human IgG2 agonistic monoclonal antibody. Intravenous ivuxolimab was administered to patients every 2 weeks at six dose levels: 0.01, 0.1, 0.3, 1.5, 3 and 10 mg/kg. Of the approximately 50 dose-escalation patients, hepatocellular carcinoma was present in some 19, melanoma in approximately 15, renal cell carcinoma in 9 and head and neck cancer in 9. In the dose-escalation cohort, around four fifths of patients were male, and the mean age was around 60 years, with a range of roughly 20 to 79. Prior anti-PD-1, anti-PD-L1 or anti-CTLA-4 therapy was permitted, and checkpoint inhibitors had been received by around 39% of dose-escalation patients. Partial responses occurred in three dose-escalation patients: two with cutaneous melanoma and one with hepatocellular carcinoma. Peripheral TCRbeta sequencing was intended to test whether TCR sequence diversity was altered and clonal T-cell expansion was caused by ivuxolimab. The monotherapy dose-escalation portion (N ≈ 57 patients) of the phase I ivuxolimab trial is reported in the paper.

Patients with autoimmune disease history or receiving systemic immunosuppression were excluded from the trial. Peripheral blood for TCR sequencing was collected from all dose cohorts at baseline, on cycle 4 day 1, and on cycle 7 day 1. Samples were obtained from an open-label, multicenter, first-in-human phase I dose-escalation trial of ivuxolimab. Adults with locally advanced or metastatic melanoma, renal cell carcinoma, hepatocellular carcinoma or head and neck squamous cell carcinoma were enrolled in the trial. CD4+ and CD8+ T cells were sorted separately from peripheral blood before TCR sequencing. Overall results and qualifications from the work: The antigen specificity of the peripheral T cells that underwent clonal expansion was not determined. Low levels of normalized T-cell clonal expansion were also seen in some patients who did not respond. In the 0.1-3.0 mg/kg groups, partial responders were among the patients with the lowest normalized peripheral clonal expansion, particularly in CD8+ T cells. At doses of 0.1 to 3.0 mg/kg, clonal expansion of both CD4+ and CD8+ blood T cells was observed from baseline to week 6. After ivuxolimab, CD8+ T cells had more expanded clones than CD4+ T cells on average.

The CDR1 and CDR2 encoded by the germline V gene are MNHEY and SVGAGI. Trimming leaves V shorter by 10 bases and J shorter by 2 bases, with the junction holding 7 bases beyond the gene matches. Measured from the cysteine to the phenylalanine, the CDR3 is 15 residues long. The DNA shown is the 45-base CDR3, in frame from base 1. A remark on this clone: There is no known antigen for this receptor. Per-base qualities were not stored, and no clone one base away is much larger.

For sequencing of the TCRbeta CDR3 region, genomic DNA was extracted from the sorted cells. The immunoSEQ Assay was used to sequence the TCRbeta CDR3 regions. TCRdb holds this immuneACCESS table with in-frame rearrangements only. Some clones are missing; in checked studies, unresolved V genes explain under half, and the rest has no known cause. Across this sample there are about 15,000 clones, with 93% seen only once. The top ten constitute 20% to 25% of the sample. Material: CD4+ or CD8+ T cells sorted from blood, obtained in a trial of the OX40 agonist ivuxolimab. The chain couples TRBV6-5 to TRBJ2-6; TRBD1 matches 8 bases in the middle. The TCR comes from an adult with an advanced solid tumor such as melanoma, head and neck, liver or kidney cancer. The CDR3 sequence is CATRGQVAGANVLTF. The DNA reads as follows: TGTGCCACCCGGGGACAGGTCGCTGGGGCCAACGTCCTGACTTTC.